This passage covers 21 T cell receptor beta chains from one sample sequenced in a study of Ad26.COV2.S vaccination and SARS-CoV-2 variants (dated by TCRdb to the early 2020s). Sample treatment or condition, as interpreted from the label and publication: about 20 received Ad26.COV2.S at low or high dose, single or two shots; about 5 received placebo; per-sample allocation not given. For vaccine and placebo recipients, the sequenced repertoires came from samples collected on day 63 after the first injection. The library came from the immunoSEQ multiplex PCR assay. In its TCRdb copy, this immuneACCESS table keeps in-frame sequences only and misses some clones. Where compared with another copy, unresolved V genes explain less than half of these, and the others have no known cause. Present in this sample are around 420,000 clones, more than 75% of which were seen just once. The top ten clones comprise about 3.5% of the sample.

The material was peripheral blood, obtained in a trial of Ad26.COV2.S vaccine versus placebo. The receptors originated from a person between 18 and 60 years old who received the Ad26.COV2.S COVID-19 vaccine or a placebo.

This clone has just a few counts. The CDR3 nucleotides read TGTGCCAGCAGCGCGTACCGGGACAGGGGAGCTGAAGCTTTCTTT. This translates into CASSAYRDRGAEAFF. The chain is built from TRBV13 and TRBJ1-1; 10 bases are a match to TRBD1. Losses at the gene ends were 5 bases for V and 6 bases for J; bases not matched to a gene: 9. The CDR3 covers 15 residues. Germline values: CDR1 PRHDT, CDR2 FYEKMQ (reference sequence).

Only a few counts were recorded for this clone. Other DNA sequences in this sample translate to the same CDR3. This sequence joins TRBV6-5 and TRBJ1-1; D uncertain. The CDR3 is 13 residues long. Germline CDR1 MNHEY, CDR2 SVGAGI. The V gene lost 5 bases and the J gene lost 2 bases, with 9 bases spanning the gap. This CDR3 reads CASSKTVNTEAFF. In DNA, the CDR3 is TGTGCCAGCAGTAAGACGGTAAACACTGAAGCTTTCTTT.

CDR3 loop: CASSQVFGTKGYEQYF. CDR3 in DNA: TGCGCCAGCAGCCAGGTATTCGGGACAAAAGGCTACGAGCAGTACTTC. V gene TRBV4-1 combines with J gene TRBJ2-7; tentatively, D is TRBD1 (6 bases). Germline CDR1 and CDR2: MGHRA and YSYEKL. V lost 3 bases and J lost 3, with 18 bases in between. The CDR3 runs to 16 residues.

The V call is TRBV6-2 or TRBV6-3, the J call TRBJ2-2; 7 bases fit TRBD1. Germline CDR1 MNHEY, CDR2 SVGEGT. This CDR3 spans 16 amino acids. The ends lost 4 bases at V and 3 bases at J; junction bases unmatched: 8. The CDR3 coding sequence is TGTGCCAGCAGTTTCTTACAGGGGACGGACACCGGGGAGCTGTTTTTT. This gives the protein CASSFLQGTDTGELFF.

The sample holds one count of this clone. CDR3 region: CASSSTGGSEQYF. CDR3 in DNA: TGTGCCAGCAGCTCCACAGGGGGCTCCGAGCAGTACTTC. This chain links TRBV7-2 with TRBJ2-7; 9 positions agree with TRBD1. Germline V gene lookup returns CDR1 SGHTA and CDR2 FQGNSA. The V segment lost 4 bases and the J segment 6 bases; nucleotides outside the gene matches: 4. CDR3 length: 13 residues.

This clone was counted between two and nine times. The chain combines TRBV19 with TRBJ2-2; D not resolved. Between the trimmed V and J ends, which lost 6 bases and 7 bases, there was a span of 9 bases. This CDR3 is built from 12 residues. Germline V gene lookup returns CDR1 LNHDA and CDR2 SQIVND (reference sequence). The CDR3 nucleotides are TGTGCCAGTAGGAAACTGGGCGGGGAGCTGTTTTTT. Translated, it gives CASRKLGGELFF.

The V and J genes are TRBV14 and TRBJ2-1; D is perhaps TRBD2 (5 bases). Germline CDR1 is SGHDN and CDR2 is FVKESK. The CDR3 extends over 16 amino acids. Deletions cut 0 bases from V and 5 bases from J, with 14 bases between. CDR3 DNA: TGTGCCAGCAGCCAAGATTATTTTTGGGGAGACAATGAGCAGTTCTTC. Its translation is CASSQDYFWGDNEQFF. Filled out from reference TRBV14 and TRBJ2-1, the complete variable domain reads EAGVTQFPSHSVIEKGQTVTLRCDPISGHDNLYWYRRVMGKEIKFLLHFVKESKQDESGMPNNRFLAERTGGTYSTLKVQPAELEDSGVYFCASSQDYFWGDNEQFFGPGTRLTVL.

This chain joins TRBV2 and TRBJ1-6; 8 positions match TRBD1. The V gene end was trimmed by 7 bases and the J gene end by 8 bases; junction bases not matched to a gene: 13. This CDR3 is 16 amino acids long. CDR1 is SNHLY and CDR2 is FYNNEI in the germline V gene. The CDR3 DNA is TGTGCCAGCACCGGACGGGACAGGAACTGGTATTCACCCCTCCACTTT. This gives the protein CASTGRDRNWYSPLHF.

The chain links TRBV7-2 to TRBJ2-3; 11 bases fit TRBD2. J was trimmed by 1 base and V by 4 bases; bases with no gene match: 4. Germline V gene lookup returns CDR1 SGHTA and CDR2 FQGNSA. CDR3 length: 16 residues. The CDR3 region is CASSSVLAGGTDTQYF. The CDR3 nucleotides are TGTGCCAGCAGCTCGGTACTAGCGGGGGGCACAGATACGCAGTATTTT.

This clone was recorded only once. V and J are TRBV10-3 and TRBJ2-1, with 11 bases identical to TRBD2. The CDR3 length is 17 residues. Germline V gene sequence: CDR1 ENHRY, CDR2 SYGVKD. After removal of 2 bases from V and 4 bases from J, the junction contained 7 bases not matched to a gene. The CDR3 here is CAISEAHLAGGYNEQFF. The CDR3 bases are TGTGCCATCAGTGAGGCCCACCTAGCGGGGGGATACAATGAGCAGTTCTTC.

The chain combines TRBV5-1 with TRBJ2-1, with a possible D match to TRBD2 (5 bases). V dropped 4 bases and J dropped 7 bases, with 12 bases sitting between them. Per the germline V gene, CDR1 is SGHRS and CDR2 is YFSETQ. CDR3 length: 13 residues. CDR3 loop: CASSREYGNEQFF. The CDR3 DNA reads as TGCGCCAGCAGCCGGGAATATGGGAATGAGCAGTTCTTC.

This chain connects TRBV2 to TRBJ1-4; 8 nucleotides agree with TRBD1. V lost 6 bases and J lost 3; bases outside the gene matches: 15. This CDR3 region has 18 residues. Per the germline V gene, CDR1 is SNHLY and CDR2 is FYNNEI. DNA of the CDR3: TGTGCCAGCAGCCCAGGAGGGAGGACAGGGCCGTCTAATGAAAAACTGTTTTTT. Its translation is CASSPGGRTGPSNEKLFF.

The gene calls are TRBV12-3 or TRBV12-4 and TRBJ1-4; TRBD1 might be the D (5 bases). The germline V and J ends were trimmed by 6 bases and 6 bases, with 11 bases remaining between them. The CDR3 is 13 amino acids. In nucleotides, the CDR3 is TGTGCCAGCAGGCCTCTGGGGGATGAAAAACTGTTTTTT. The encoded protein is CASRPLGDEKLFF.

This chain connects TRBV5-1 to TRBJ2-7, with TRBD2 identical over 9 bases. Trimming at V came to 5 bases and at J to 7 bases, leaving 10 bases not matched to a gene. The CDR3 contains 14 residues. The germline CDR1 and CDR2 sequences are SGHRS and YFSETQ. The CDR3 loop reads CASRPSGGNQEQYF. The CDR3 bases are TGCGCCAGCAGACCCAGCGGGGGGAATCAGGAGCAGTACTTC.

The chain links TRBV19 to TRBJ1-2; no definite D call. Per germline, CDR1 LNHDA and CDR2 SQIVND (reference sequence). The CDR3 is made up of 11 amino acids. V lost 3 bases and J lost 7, with 6 bases in between. CDR3 coding DNA: TGTGCCAGTAGTATGAGTTCTGGCTACACCTTC. Its protein product is CASSMSSGYTF.

V and J are TRBV24-1 and TRBJ2-3; D is unclear. With 1 base removed from V and 1 base from J, the gap between germline ends came to 11 bases. The germline CDR1 and CDR2 sequences are KGHDR and SFDVKD. The CDR3 runs 16 residues. The DNA of the CDR3 is TGTGCCACCAGTGATTTCGACCGGGTCGGCACAGATACGCAGTATTTT. Amino acid sequence: CATSDFDRVGTDTQYF.

The chain employs TRBV12-3 or TRBV12-4 and TRBJ1-1; D unclear. The CDR3 is 13 amino acids. Trimming took 6 bases from V and 1 from J, leaving 9 bases between them. The CDR3 protein is CASRLNRNTEAFF. In DNA form, the CDR3 reads TGTGCCAGCAGGTTAAACAGGAACACTGAAGCTTTCTTT.

The V and J genes are TRBV4-3 and TRBJ2-7; TRBD1 matches 8 bases. V lost 1 base to trimming and J lost 3 bases; unmatched junction nucleotides: 5. The CDR3 covers 15 residues. CDR1 is LGHNA, CDR2 YSLEER, per germline. The CDR3 DNA sequence: TGCGCCAGCAGCCAAGCGGGAACAGGGGGCTACGAGCAGTACTTC. Protein product: CASSQAGTGGYEQYF.

V gene TRBV19 combines with J gene TRBJ1-5; 7 nucleotides agree with TRBD1. Germline CDR1 and CDR2: LNHDA and SQIVND (reference sequence). The CDR3 sequence is 13 residues long. Trimming took 11 bases from V and 3 from J; bases not matched to a gene: 7. CDR3 amino acids: CAVNDRANQPQHF. CDR3 nucleotide sequence: TGTGCCGTCAACGACAGGGCCAATCAGCCCCAGCATTTT.

CDR3 nucleotides: TGTGCCAGCAGCATCGGGGCCGGGGAGGGGCTTTGGACCCAGTACTTC. Translating gives CASSIGAGEGLWTQYF. This chain joins TRBV5-4 and TRBJ2-5, with TRBD2 matching 7 bases. CDR1 and CDR2 (germline): SGHNT, YYREEE (reference sequence). J gave up 7 bases and V 4 bases, and 16 bases lay outside the gene matches. The CDR3 spans 16 residues.

The rearrangement joins TRBV7-9 to TRBJ2-7; D is unresolved. V was clipped by 3 bases and J by 2 bases, with 5 bases between them. This CDR3 has 12 residues. Germline V lookup: CDR1 SEHNR, CDR2 FQNEAQ (reference sequence). The CDR3 loop is CASSFAAYEQYF. CDR3 DNA sequence: TGTGCCAGCAGCTTCGCGGCCTACGAGCAGTACTTC.